The 7 T cell receptor delta chains listed next were all sequenced from one sample in a study of gamma-delta T cells after stem cell transplantation listed by TCRdb under 2016. Libraries were made using RT-PCR. TCRdb shows the sequencer as Illumina MiSeq. TCRdb reanalyzed the public reads with the CATT caller, and identical DNA sequences were merged afterwards. The sample table holds 2,500 to 3,000 delta-chain clones, of which approximately 20% were seen once. Roughly 25% of the sample is in the top ten clones. The sample was gamma-delta T cells. These receptors came from a human donor. It is not recorded whose cells these are; they may come from a transplant donor.

On this clone itself: This DNA's translation and the protein TCRdb lists, from a much larger clone, do not match at residue 14, likely due to a read error; the protein shown is translated from the DNA. The V and J genes are TRDV2 and TRDJ1; D possibly corresponds to TRDD3 (6 bases). CDR1 and CDR2 from the germline V gene are GEAIGNYY and EKD. This CDR3 contains 17 residues. The CDR3 protein is CACDTVGGAPYTDTLIF. In DNA, the CDR3 is TGTGCCTGTGACACCGTGGGGGGAGCGCCGTACACCGATACACTCATCTTT.

By sample share, this clone is large. Other DNA sequences in the sample encode the same CDR3. The chain couples TRDV2 to TRDJ1; 7 positions agree with TRDD3. With 0 bases clipped from V and 0 bases from J, the junction kept 3 bases outside the gene matches. Germline V gene sequence: CDR1 GEAIGNYY, CDR2 EKD. This CDR3 has 15 amino acids. The CDR3 nucleotides read TGTGCCTGTGACACCCTGGGGGCATACACCGATAAACTCATCTTT. This codes for CACDTLGAYTDKLIF.

In its sample, this clone was seen once. A far larger clone differs by one base, so this is likely a read error. CDR3 DNA sequence: TGTGCTCTTGGGGCCCGGCACCACCTAGCTCAGAGGGGGCCCCACCCCAGACCCCTGATCTTT. This codes for CALGARHHLAQRGPHPRPLIF. The chain uses TRDV1 and TRDJ4, with D maybe TRDD3 (5 bases). Deletions cut 4 bases from V and 0 bases from J, with 33 bases between. The CDR3 contains 21 residues. Germline assignment: CDR1 TSWWSYY and CDR2 QGS.

This clone was counted a few times. The mismatch at residue 5 between this DNA's translation and the TCRdb protein of a much larger clone likely reflects a read error; the protein shown is translated from the DNA. This sequence joins TRDV2 and TRDJ1, with TRDD3 as a possible D gene (6 bases). The V end lost 2 bases, the J end lost 0 bases, and 15 bases lay between the germline ends. The CDR3 is 16 residues long. Germline CDR1 and CDR2: GEAIGNYY and EKD. The CDR3 sequence: CACDSLVVGDTDKLIF. The CDR3 nucleotides read TGTGCCTGTGACAGCCTAGTAGTGGGGGACACCGATAAACTCATCTTT.

This clone has more than one count but fewer than ten. A much larger clone lies a single base off, so this may be a read error. At the DNA level, this CDR3 is encoded by other sequences in the same sample as well. The rearrangement uses TRDV2 and TRDJ1; TRDD3 agrees at 8 bases. The germline CDR1 and CDR2 sequences are GEAIGNYY and EKD. The CDR3 is made up of 16 amino acids. V shed 3 bases, J shed 3 bases, and the junction held 11 bases outside the gene matches. This CDR3 is CACDQVGGYTPDKLIF. Here the CDR3 DNA reads TGTGCCTGTGACCAGGTGGGGGGATATACTCCCGATAAACTCATCTTT.

A note on this clone: Just one base apart from a much larger clone, this may be a read error. The same CDR3 can be traced to other DNA sequences in this sample. The V and J genes are TRDV2 and TRDJ3, with 13 positions matching TRDD3. This CDR3 is built from 22 residues. Germline CDR1 reads GEAIGNYY; CDR2 reads EKD. CDR3 protein: CACDSVLGDTRLSSWDTRQMFF. CDR3 in DNA: TGTGCCTGTGACTCCGTACTGGGGGATACGCGGTTAAGCTCCTGGGACACCCGCCAGATGTTTTTC.

This clone is labeled large. The chain combines TRDV1 with TRDJ1; D gene ambiguous. Trimming left V 1 base short and J 3 bases short, with 12 bases between. Per the germline V gene, CDR1 is TSWWSYY and CDR2 is QGS. This CDR3 is 15 amino acids long. The CDR3 DNA is TGTGCTCTTGGGGAACGGCGCGGTACAGCCGATAAACTCATCTTT. It yields the protein CALGERRGTADKLIF.